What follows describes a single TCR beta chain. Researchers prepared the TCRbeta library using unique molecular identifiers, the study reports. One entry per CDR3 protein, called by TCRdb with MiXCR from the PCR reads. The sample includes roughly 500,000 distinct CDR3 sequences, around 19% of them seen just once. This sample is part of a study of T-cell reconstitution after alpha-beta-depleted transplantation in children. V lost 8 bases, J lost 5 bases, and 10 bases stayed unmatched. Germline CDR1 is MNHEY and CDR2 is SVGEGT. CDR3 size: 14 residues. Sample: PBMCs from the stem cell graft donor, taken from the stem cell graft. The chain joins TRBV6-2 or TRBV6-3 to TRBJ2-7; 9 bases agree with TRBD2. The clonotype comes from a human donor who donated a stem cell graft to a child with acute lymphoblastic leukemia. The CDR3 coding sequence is TGTGCCAGCGGGTTTGTAGCGGGGGTGGACGAGCAGTACTTC. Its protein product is CASGFVAGVDEQYF.